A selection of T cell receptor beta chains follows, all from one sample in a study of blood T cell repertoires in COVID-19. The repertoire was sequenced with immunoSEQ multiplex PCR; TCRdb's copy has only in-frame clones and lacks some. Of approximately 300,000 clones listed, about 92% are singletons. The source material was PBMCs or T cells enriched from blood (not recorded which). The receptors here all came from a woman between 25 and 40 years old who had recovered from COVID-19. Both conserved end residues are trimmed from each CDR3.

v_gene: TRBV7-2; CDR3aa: ASSLVADSNYGYT
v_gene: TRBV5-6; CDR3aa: ASSYSTGYQETQY
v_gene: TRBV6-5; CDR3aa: ASQLGDQPQH
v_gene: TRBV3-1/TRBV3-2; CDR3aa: ASKSGSLAKNIQY
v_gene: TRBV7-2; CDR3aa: ASSEGDYQYYEQY
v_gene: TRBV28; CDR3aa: ANAGGGNQPQH
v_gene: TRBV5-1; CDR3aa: ASSPRGGRAPGELF
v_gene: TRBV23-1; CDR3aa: ASSQSRTDRGLYGYT
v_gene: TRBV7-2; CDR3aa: ASSSQWTSFTQY
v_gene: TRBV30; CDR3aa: AWSLLQGDGYT
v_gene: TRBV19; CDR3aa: ASSTSGNVRSEQY
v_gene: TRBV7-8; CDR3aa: ASSSRGSSYNEQF
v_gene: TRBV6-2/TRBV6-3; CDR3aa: ASSYPDRVSGELF
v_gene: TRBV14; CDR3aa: ASSSQGSGELF
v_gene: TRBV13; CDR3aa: ASSLSGEGERNNEQF
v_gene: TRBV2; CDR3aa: ASDSRTGGFGETQY
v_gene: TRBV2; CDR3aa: ASSPERNSNQPQH
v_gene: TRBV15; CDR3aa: ATSRQGVRTDTQY
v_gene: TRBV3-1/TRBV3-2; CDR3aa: ASSQNDHRGEAF
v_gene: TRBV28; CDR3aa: ASSFRQGLGQETQY
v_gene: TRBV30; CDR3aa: AFTPPLVIGELF
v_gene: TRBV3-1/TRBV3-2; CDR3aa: ASSQRTGNEKLF
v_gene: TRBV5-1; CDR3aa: ASGVEAYNEQF
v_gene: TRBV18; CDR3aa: ASSPLGGSSYEQY
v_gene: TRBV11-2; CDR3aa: ASSFGQGLKETQY
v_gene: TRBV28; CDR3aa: ATQERQGNQPQH
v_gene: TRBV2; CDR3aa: ASRTGGPYEQY
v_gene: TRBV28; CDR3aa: ASSPRDSFRANTEAF
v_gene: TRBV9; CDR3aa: ASSPQGSETYNEQF
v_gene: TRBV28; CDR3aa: ASSYRQGKGGNTIY
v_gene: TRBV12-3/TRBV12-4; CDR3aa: ASTLRGGETQY
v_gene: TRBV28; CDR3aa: ASSFLTEYEQY
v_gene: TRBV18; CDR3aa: ASSTTGFGGYT
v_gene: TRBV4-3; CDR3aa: ASSQVGGSNTGELF
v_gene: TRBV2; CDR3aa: ASSTTGGNRELF
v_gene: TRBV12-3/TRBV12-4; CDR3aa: ASSREYGNTIY
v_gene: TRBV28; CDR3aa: ASTPSAVGALHNQPQH
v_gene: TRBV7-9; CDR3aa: ASSEPIGGLNTEAF
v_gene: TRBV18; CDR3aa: ASSPQGASGNTIY
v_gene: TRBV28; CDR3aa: ASRVTNSLRGELF
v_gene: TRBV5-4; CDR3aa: ASSLGGSWNTEAF
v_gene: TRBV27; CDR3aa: ASRLLYRERTYNSPLH
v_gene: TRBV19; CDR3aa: ASREGQEGTQY
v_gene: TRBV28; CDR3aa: ASSFRDMNTEAF
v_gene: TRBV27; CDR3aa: ASSYGPKEGNTIY
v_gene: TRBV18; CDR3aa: ASSPRRLAEMQETQY
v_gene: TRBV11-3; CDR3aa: ASSSSSGSWNEQY
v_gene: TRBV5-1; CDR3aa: ASSLGQGLGYT
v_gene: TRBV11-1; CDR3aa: ASSLFREHYGYT
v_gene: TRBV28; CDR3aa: ASNPLTGGYNQPQH
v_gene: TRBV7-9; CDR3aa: ASSQGHPYGYT
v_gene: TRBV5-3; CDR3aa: AGATGSFFANGYT
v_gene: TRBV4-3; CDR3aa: ASSQGRHYEQY